The source of this T cell receptor beta chain is a study of CD8 T cells in ankylosing spondylitis. Germline V gives CDR1 SGHTA, CDR2 FQGNSA. The CDR3 runs to 15 residues. The V segment lost 5 bases and the J segment 3 bases; nucleotides outside the gene matches: 6. In its sample, this clonotype was seen a few times. Its specificity is unknown. The study, taken as a whole, reports: Blood from ankylosing spondylitis patients appeared to carry a characteristic roughly 8-variant TCR beta motif. From matched ankylosing spondylitis synovial fluid, disease-linked clones were reportedly recovered at significantly enriched levels. Relatively scarce in peripheral blood, disease-linked clones were CD8+.

TCRdb called the 5' RACE reads again in MiXCR, with one record for every CDR3 protein. The profile shows roughly 670,000 distinct CDR3 sequences, 19% of them singletons. The source of this sequence is a male donor with ankylosing spondylitis. What was sequenced was blood, either unsorted or a sorted T cell fraction (not recorded which). This sequence joins TRBV7-2 and TRBJ2-1, with 8 bases matching TRBD2. As DNA, the CDR3 is TGTGCCAGCAGCCAAAGCGGGAGAGGCTACAATGAGCAGTTCTTC. Its translation: CASSQSGRGYNEQFF.